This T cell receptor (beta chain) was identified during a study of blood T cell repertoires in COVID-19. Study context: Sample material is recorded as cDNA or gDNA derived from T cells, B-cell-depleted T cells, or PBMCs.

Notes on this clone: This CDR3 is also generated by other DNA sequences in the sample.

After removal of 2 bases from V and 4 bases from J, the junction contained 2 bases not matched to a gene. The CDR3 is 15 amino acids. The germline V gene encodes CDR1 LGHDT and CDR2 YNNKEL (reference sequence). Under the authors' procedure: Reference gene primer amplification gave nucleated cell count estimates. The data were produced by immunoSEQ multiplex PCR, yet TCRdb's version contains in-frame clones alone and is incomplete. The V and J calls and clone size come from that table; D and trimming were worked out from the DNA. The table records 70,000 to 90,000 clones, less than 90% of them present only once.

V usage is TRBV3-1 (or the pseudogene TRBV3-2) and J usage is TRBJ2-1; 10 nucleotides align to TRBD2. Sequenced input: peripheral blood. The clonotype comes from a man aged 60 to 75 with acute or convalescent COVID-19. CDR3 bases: TGTGCCAGCAGCCAATTGACTAGCGGGTACAATGAGCAGTTCTTC. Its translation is CASSQLTSGYNEQFF.